This entry lists 14 T cell receptor beta chains sequenced from one sample in a study of early T cells in non-severe SARS-CoV-2 infection. TCRdb redid the calling of the 5' RACE reads with MiXCR, one entry per CDR3 protein. Seen here are fewer than 65,000 distinct CDR3 sequences, approximately 12% observed once, and the top ten hold 1.1% to 1.5%. Sequenced sample: whole blood. The receptors shown here come from an adult who was a healthcare worker with PCR-confirmed SARS-CoV-2 infection or an uninfected control (not recorded which).

CDR3 in DNA: TGTGCCAGCAGCTATCGGACTAGCGGGGAGATCAATGAGCAGTTCTTC. Translating it yields CASSYRTSGEINEQFF. The chain recombines TRBV5-8 with TRBJ2-1; 12 bases map to TRBD2. Germline CDR1 reads SGHTS; CDR2 reads YDEGEE. The CDR3 sequence is 16 residues long. V shed 3 bases and J 6 bases; nucleotides not matched to a gene: 7.

This clonotype was counted many times. The chain carries TRBV2 and TRBJ2-7; maybe TRBD2 (5 bases). Germline assignment: CDR1 SNHLY and CDR2 FYNNEI. The V and J ends lost 7 bases and 4 bases respectively, with 5 bases between them. The length of the CDR3 is 10 residues. CDR3 nucleotides: TGTGCCAGCACGGGATACGAGCAGTACTTC. It codes for CASTGYEQYF.

The chain recombines TRBV7-6 with TRBJ1-2; D not resolved. CDR3 size: 16 residues. V lost 1 base, J lost 4 bases, and 16 bases lay in between. Per germline, CDR1 SGHVS and CDR2 FNYEAQ. CDR3 in DNA: TGTGCCAGCAGCTTAGGCCCAGCCAGGACTCCCTATGGCTACACCTTC. Its translation: CASSLGPARTPYGYTF.

The chain is built from TRBV10-3 and TRBJ2-7; D ambiguous. The germline V gene has CDR1 ENHRY and CDR2 SYGVKD. The CDR3 loop spans 13 amino acids. Deletions cut 4 bases from V and 2 bases from J, with 9 bases between. The CDR3 bases are TGTGCCATCAGTGGGGATCACGCCTACGAGCAGTACTTC. Residues: CAISGDHAYEQYF.

This clonotype was detected a few times. The rearrangement joins TRBV20-1 to TRBJ1-1; D is unresolved. Germline V gene sequence: CDR1 DFQATT, CDR2 SNEGSKA (reference sequence). CDR3 length: 17 amino acids. V was shortened by 0 bases and J by 0 bases, with 17 bases between the two germline ends. The CDR3 spells CSARDDLGSRMNTEAFF. The CDR3 DNA is TGCAGTGCTAGAGATGATCTGGGGTCAAGGATGAACACTGAAGCTTTCTTT.

Only a few counts were recorded for this clonotype. The chain couples TRBV19 to TRBJ2-5; perhaps D is TRBD1 or TRBD2 (6 bases each). The ends were cut back, 3 bases at V and 2 bases at J, with 13 bases in the middle. The germline V gene encodes CDR1 LNHDA and CDR2 SQIVND (reference sequence). CDR3 length: 15 amino acids. As DNA, the CDR3 is TGTGCCAGTAGTATGAACCGGGGGCCTCAAGAGACCCAGTACTTC. Protein: CASSMNRGPQETQYF.

This clonotype was seen at least ten times. The chain employs TRBV29-1 and TRBJ2-5, with 11 bases matching TRBD2. Germline-derived CDR1 and CDR2 are SQVTM and ANQGSEA. V was pared by 2 bases and J by 4 bases, with 6 bases of the junction left unmatched. The CDR3 is made up of 15 amino acids. In nucleotides, the CDR3 is TGCAGCGTTGAACTTAGCGGGGGGGCCGGAGAGACCCAGTACTTC. It is translated as CSVELSGGAGETQYF.

This clonotype was counted a few times. V and J are TRBV10-1 and TRBJ1-3; 7 nucleotides line up with TRBD1. The CDR3 consists of 13 residues. With V trimmed by 11 bases and J by 4 bases, 8 bases remained unmatched. Germline V CDR1 and CDR2: WNHNN, SYGVQD (reference sequence). The CDR3 nucleotides are TGCGCCTCCCGACAGGGATCAGGAAACACCATATATTTT. This codes for CASRQGSGNTIYF.

CDR3 residues: CASSPVYNEQFF. CDR3 nucleotides: TGTGCCAGCAGTCCCGTGTACAATGAGCAGTTCTTC. The J gene is TRBJ2-1, the V gene TRBV12-3 or TRBV12-4, with no clear D. Trimming removed 5 bases at V and 4 bases at J, with 6 bases between. The CDR3 covers 12 residues.

The rearrangement joins TRBV7-2 to TRBJ2-7, with D maybe TRBD1 (6 bases). Germline CDR1 and CDR2: SGHTA and FQGNSA. This CDR3 spans 15 amino acids. V shed 5 bases and J shed 4 bases, with 18 bases lying between them. The CDR3 nucleotides read TGTGCCAGCAGCCCCGAGTTAGGACAGTCATACGAGCAGTACTTC. This translates into CASSPELGQSYEQYF. Full variable domain (rest looked up from reference TRBV7-2 and TRBJ2-7): GAGVSQSPSNKVTEKGKDVELRCDPISGHTALYWYRQSLGQGLEFLIYFQGNSAPDKSGLPSDRFSAERTGGSVSTLTIQRTQQEDSAVYLCASSPELGQSYEQYFGPGTRLTVT.

This clonotype was found many times. This rearrangement joins TRBV11-2 to TRBJ2-1; unclear D gene. CDR3 length equals 13 residues. The ends were cut back, 3 bases at V and 3 bases at J, with 6 bases in the middle. Germline V gene lookup returns CDR1 SGHAT and CDR2 FQNNGV. CDR3 sequence (DNA): TGTGCCAGCAGCTTCATGGGCTACAATGAGCAGTTCTTC. Translating it yields CASSFMGYNEQFF.

With regard to this clonotype: One end of the junction does not line up with germline, which may come from a read error. The CDR3 DNA is TGTGCCAACAGCCCCGCCCCGGCGGCTACTAGACGGCCGATAAAATACGAGCAGTACTTC. Protein: CANSPAPAATRRPIKYEQYF. The genes are TRBV14 and TRBJ2-7; TRBD2 might be the D (5 bases). The CDR3 consists of 20 residues. The germline gives CDR1 SGHDN, CDR2 FVKESK. The complete variable domain, with remaining parts taken from reference TRBV14 and TRBJ2-7, reads EAGVTQFPSHSVIEKGQTVTLRCDPISGHDNLYWYRRVMGKEIKFLLHFVKESKQDESGMPNNRFLAERTGGTYSTLKVQPAELEDSGVYFCANSPAPAATRRPIKYEQYFGPGTRLTVT.

This chain connects TRBV18 to TRBJ1-6; 8 bases map to TRBD1. The ends lost 4 bases at V and 9 bases at J; junction bases unmatched: 8. The germline V gene encodes CDR1 KGHSH and CDR2 LQKENI. This CDR3 spans 15 amino acids. The CDR3 DNA reads TGTGCCAGCTCACTCGACAGGGGCTCGGTTTCACCCCTCCACTTT. Encoded protein: CASSLDRGSVSPLHF.

V usage is TRBV5-6 and J usage is TRBJ1-1; TRBD1 is a possible D gene (5 bases). This CDR3 is built from 15 residues. Germline CDR1 reads SGHDT; CDR2 reads YYEEEE. Trimming removed 0 bases at V and 4 bases at J, with 13 bases between. This chain's CDR3 is CASSLVQGPSTEAFF. The DNA of the CDR3 is TGTGCCAGCAGCTTGGTTCAGGGCCCGAGCACTGAAGCTTTCTTT.